This T cell receptor beta chain is drawn from a study of T cell changes during pregnancy in multiple sclerosis. CDR3 length: 14 amino acids. The germline V gene has CDR1 SGHTS and CDR2 YDEGEE. The germline V and J ends were trimmed by 0 bases and 5 bases, with 10 bases remaining between them. Repertoires were generated with immunoSEQ multiplex PCR, while TCRdb's copy carries only in-frame clones and drops some. Counted here are about 130,000 clones, around 95% occurring once; the ten biggest clones make up over 0.35%. This receptor was identified in a female donor with multiple sclerosis, enrolled in a pregnancy study. The V and J genes are TRBV5-8 and TRBJ2-3; D possibly corresponds to TRBD1 (5 bases). Specimen: peripheral blood, collected after pregnancy. This CDR3 is CASSLDPQGDTQYF. The CDR3 region has the DNA TGTGCCAGCAGCTTGGATCCTCAGGGAGATACGCAGTATTTT.